A selection of T cell receptor beta chains follows, all from one sample in a study of T cells in Graves' hyperthyroidism and ophthalmopathy. MiXCR was run by TCRdb on the multiplex PCR reads, yielding one entry per CDR3 protein. The repertoire has some 500,000 distinct CDR3 sequences, over 13% of them found once; the top ten carry roughly 17%. Sequencing used blood. Receptors were obtained from a woman between 18 and 29 years old with Graves' hyperthyroidism. The CDR3 runs from the conserved cysteine through the conserved F or W. A D gene is named only where the DNA matches it firmly. Clone size is stated in some rows and not others, as once, few, many or a class when expanded.

>TRBD2|TRBV6-2/TRBV6-3|many|TRBJ2-1
TGTGCCAGCAGTTTACTAGCGGAGGTCGATGAGCAGTTCTTC
CASSLLAEVDEQFF
>-|TRBV2|-|TRBJ1-2
TGTGCCAGCAGTGTACCGGGGCACTATGGCTACACCTTC
CASSVPGHYGYTF
>-|TRBV11-2|many|TRBJ2-1
TGTGCCAGCAGCTTGGGAAGAGGGTACAATGAGCAGTTCTTC
CASSLGRGYNEQFF
>-|TRBV10-3|-|TRBJ1-3
TGTGCCAGTTCCCGAGTGGAGAAGGGCACCATATATTTT
CASSRVEKGTIYF
>-|TRBV12-3/TRBV12-4|few|TRBJ1-1
TGTGCCAGCAGTCCCCCAACAGGTGAGGTAGGGAACACTGAAGCTTTCTTT
CASSPPTGEVGNTEAFF
>-|TRBV2|many|TRBJ1-2
TGTGCCAGCACCCCTTCCCCTGGGGTCGGGGATGGCTACACCTTC
CASTPSPGVGDGYTF
>-|TRBV20-1|-|TRBJ2-1
TGCAGTGACGAGAGAAGGGAAAGGACTAACCATGAGCAGTTCTTC
CSDERRERTNHEQFF
>-|TRBV5-1|many|TRBJ2-1
TGCGCCAGCAGCTCCGGAGCCGCCAATGAGCAGTTCTTC
CASSSGAANEQFF
>-|TRBV27|few|TRBJ2-1
TGTGCCAGCAGTTTAATGGGCGGTGAGCAGTTCTTC
CASSLMGGEQFF
>TRBD1|TRBV9|-|TRBJ1-1
TGTGCCAGCAGCGTAGAACAGGGGCCTCCTAACACTGAAGCTTTCTTT
CASSVEQGPPNTEAFF
>-|TRBV12-3/TRBV12-4|many|TRBJ2-5
TGTGCCAGCTCGGGCCTCAACCAAGAGACCCAGTACTTC
CASSGLNQETQYF
>TRBD2|TRBV11-3|many|TRBJ2-5
TGTGCCAGCAGTTACGGGACTAGCCAAGAGACCCAGTACTTC
CASSYGTSQETQYF
>TRBD2|TRBV10-3|many|TRBJ2-5
TGTGCCATCAGCCCGGGAGGACTCGGAAAAGAGACCCAGTACTTC
CAISPGGLGKETQYF
>-|TRBV7-6|many|TRBJ2-3
TGTGCCAGCAGCTCGCCTAGCGACCTCACAGATACGCAGTATTTT
CASSSPSDLTDTQYF
>-|TRBV6-6|-|TRBJ2-5
TGTGCCAGCAGTTACAACTTGCTAGGGACCCAGTACTTC
CASSYNLLGTQYF
>TRBD2|TRBV11-3|few|TRBJ2-1
TGCGCCAGCAGCCCCCTAGCGGGAGACGGTGAGCAGTTCTTC
CASSPLAGDGEQFF
>-|TRBV19|-|TRBJ1-2
TGTGCCAGTATATCGCCTAACTATGGCTACACCTTC
CASISPNYGYTF
>TRBD2|TRBV19|many|TRBJ2-1
TGTGCCAGTAGTATGTGGCGGGAGGGCCGCAATGAGCAGTTCTTC
CASSMWREGRNEQFF
>TRBD2|TRBV6-5|once|TRBJ2-2
TGTGCCAGCAGTTACTATCTAGCGGAAAGCACCGGGGAGCTGTTTTTT
CASSYYLAESTGELFF
>TRBD2|TRBV20-1|many|TRBJ2-5
TGCAGTGGCTCGACTAGCAGTGGTAACCAGTACTTC
CSGSTSSGNQYF
>-|TRBV7-8|-|TRBJ2-3
TGTGCCAGCAGCTTAGTCTTATTCGCCTCCACAGATACGCAGTATTTT
CASSLVLFASTDTQYF
>TRBD1|TRBV6-2/TRBV6-3|many|TRBJ1-1
TGTGCCAGCAGTGTGACAGGGGTGGCTTTCTTT
CASSVTGVAFF
>-|TRBV6-1|-|TRBJ1-3
TGTGCCAGCAGTGAAGCCGGGACAACAAGAAACACCATATATTTT
CASSEAGTTRNTIYF